This passage covers 30 T cell receptor beta chains from one sample sequenced in a study of cytomegalovirus exposure and HLA in healthy donors (dated by TCRdb to the late 2010s). The protocol used for the library was the immunoSEQ multiplex PCR assay. For the multiplex PCR, a mixture combining 60 forward primers for TCR Vbeta segments and 13 reverse primers for TCR Jbeta segments was used. TCRdb stores this immuneACCESS table with in-frame sequences only. Part of the clones is absent; in the studies checked, under half of the shortfall reflects unresolved V genes, and no reason is known for the rest. This sample comprises 50,000 to 70,000 clones, approximately 80% of them detected only once. The top ten constitute approximately 1.5% of the sample. The sequenced sample was PBMCs. All receptors come from a human donor in good health.

This sequence joins TRBV7-2 and TRBJ2-6; possible D gene TRBD2, 6 bases. The CDR3 loop spans 16 amino acids. Germline CDR1 reads SGHTA; CDR2 reads FQGNSA. V lost 5 bases to trimming and J lost 4 bases, with 15 bases between them. CDR3: CASSQEGGLGANVLTF. In DNA, the CDR3 is TGTGCCAGCAGCCAAGAAGGAGGGCTCGGGGCCAACGTCCTGACTTTC.

This sequence joins TRBV25-1 and TRBJ1-3, with 8 bases fitting TRBD1. This CDR3 is 16 amino acids long. Germline CDR1 is MGHDK and CDR2 is SYGVNS. Trimming at V came to 8 bases and at J to 2 bases, leaving 11 bases not matched to a gene. The CDR3 region has the DNA TGTGCCAGCGGAGCTCGGGGCAGGGGGCCTGGAAACACCATATATTTT. It translates to CASGARGRGPGNTIYF.

J is TRBJ2-3 and V is TRBV6-5, with D tentatively TRBD1 (6 bases). The CDR3 has 14 residues. Deletions cut 2 bases from V and 1 base from J, with 7 bases between. CDR1 and CDR2 from the germline V gene are MNHEY and SVGAGI. The CDR3 nucleotides are TGTGCCAGCAGTTACAACAGGGGCACAGATACGCAGTATTTT. Encoded protein: CASSYNRGTDTQYF.

The chain links TRBV7-9 to TRBJ2-7; perhaps TRBD1 as D (5 bases). The V end was cut by 3 bases, the J end by 6 bases, with 15 bases between. Germline V CDR1 and CDR2: SEHNR, FQNEAQ (reference sequence). This CDR3 region has 14 residues. CDR3 region: CASSFQGSMGEQYF. As DNA, the CDR3 is TGTGCCAGCAGCTTCCAGGGATCGATGGGCGAGCAGTACTTC.

The CDR3 coding sequence is TGTGCCAGCAGTTTACGGGGGGAGCCCCAGCATTTT. As protein: CASSLRGEPQHF. The chain couples TRBV28 to TRBJ1-5; D might be TRBD1 (5 bases). The CDR3 spans 12 residues. Per germline, CDR1 MDHEN and CDR2 SYDVKM. V was clipped by 2 bases and J by 8 bases, with 7 bases between them.

Only a few counts were recorded for this clone. The chain carries TRBV19 and TRBJ2-5, with a tentative D call TRBD2 (6 bases). Trimming cost V 6 bases and J 4 bases, with 15 bases left between them. The CDR3 sequence is 14 residues long. Germline V gives CDR1 LNHDA, CDR2 SQIVND (reference sequence). CDR3 amino acids: CASSPRGLGETQYF. Here the CDR3 DNA reads TGTGCCAGTAGCCCGAGGGGACTCGGAGAGACCCAGTACTTC.

This clone appeared once. This chain uses TRBV12-5 with TRBJ2-5; D remains ambiguous. Between the trimmed V and J ends, which lost 5 bases and 4 bases, there was a span of 20 bases. The CDR3 runs 16 residues. Germline CDR1 LGHNT, CDR2 FRNRAP. CDR3 nucleotide sequence: TGTGCTAGTGGTCCACTCGGTGGCGTAGCCTTAGAGACCCAGTACTTC. This encodes CASGPLGGVALETQYF.

This clone has only a few counts. This chain uses TRBV7-9 with TRBJ2-3; 16 bases match TRBD2. V lost 5 bases to trimming and J lost 4 bases; unmatched junction nucleotides: 3. The germline gives CDR1 SEHNR, CDR2 FQNEAQ (reference sequence). This CDR3 comprises 16 residues. Written as DNA, the CDR3 is TGTGCCAGCAGCGTTGGGACTAGCGGGGGGGCAGATACGCAGTATTTT. Protein sequence: CASSVGTSGGADTQYF.

The chain combines TRBV7-3 with TRBJ2-3; 11 bases are a match to TRBD2. In germline, CDR1 is SGHTA, CDR2 FQGTGA. The CDR3 extends over 16 amino acids. V dropped 5 bases and J dropped 2; count of bases not matched to a gene: 6. CDR3 loop: CASSLYSGGATDTQYF. The CDR3, as DNA: TGTGCCAGCAGCCTTTATAGCGGGGGGGCCACAGATACGCAGTATTTT. The full variable domain, completed using reference TRBV7-3 and TRBJ2-3, is GAGVSQTPSNKVTEKGKYVELRCDPISGHTALYWYRQSLGQGPEFLIYFQGTGAADDSGLPNDRFFAVRPEGSVSTLKIQRTERGDSAVYLCASSLYSGGATDTQYFGPGTRLTVL.

V usage is TRBV7-2 and J usage is TRBJ1-2; the match to TRBD1 covers 9 bases. The CDR3 is 15 residues long. V lost 5 bases and J lost 4; bases outside the gene matches: 8. Germline values: CDR1 SGHTA, CDR2 FQGNSA. CDR3 DNA sequence: TGTGCCAGCAGCGGGCAAGGGACAGGGTTCTATGGCTACACCTTC. It encodes CASSGQGTGFYGYTF.

The V gene is TRBV2, the J gene TRBJ1-1; 10 bases align to TRBD1. Germline CDR1 reads SNHLY; CDR2 reads FYNNEI. CDR3 length: 16 residues. V dropped 7 bases and J dropped 7; count of bases not matched to a gene: 15. The CDR3 loop is CASKDVPGQGSFEAFF. CDR3 nucleotides: TGTGCCAGCAAAGATGTCCCGGGACAGGGGTCTTTTGAAGCTTTCTTT. Based on the CDR3 plus reference TRBV2 and TRBJ1-1, the full variable domain is EPEVTQTPSHQVTQMGQEVILRCVPISNHLYFYWYRQILGQKVEFLVSFYNNEISEKSEIFDDQFSVERPDGSNFTLKIRSTKLEDSAMYFCASKDVPGQGSFEAFFGQGTRLTVV.

The chain carries TRBV19 and TRBJ2-7; 9 bases fit TRBD2. The trim removed 6 bases at V and 3 bases at J, leaving 6 bases unmatched. This CDR3 is built from 14 residues. Germline loops: CDR1 LNHDA, CDR2 SQIVND (reference sequence). DNA of the CDR3: TGTGCCAGTAGCCCTCTAGCGGGAAGCTACGAGCAGTACTTC. It encodes CASSPLAGSYEQYF.

The V call is TRBV10-3, the J call TRBJ1-5, with a possible D match to TRBD1 (5 bases). Germline V gene lookup returns CDR1 ENHRY and CDR2 SYGVKD. Trimming stripped 7 bases from V and 4 bases from J, with 11 bases between. The CDR3 is 13 amino acids. The CDR3 region has the DNA TGTGCCATCACCCGACAGCCAAATCAGCCCCAGCATTTT. It yields the protein CAITRQPNQPQHF.

The J gene is TRBJ1-5, the V gene TRBV5-1, with 7 bases lining up with TRBD1. Germline CDR1 SGHRS, CDR2 YFSETQ. The trim removed 0 bases at V and 0 bases at J, leaving 0 bases unmatched. The length of the CDR3 is 15 residues. CDR3 DNA sequence: TGCGCCAGCAGCTTGGGACAGGGTAGCAATCAGCCCCAGCATTTT. Translation: CASSLGQGSNQPQHF.

V and J are TRBV7-2 and TRBJ1-5; TRBD1 aligns across 8 bases. From germline, CDR1 is SGHTA and CDR2 FQGNSA. The J segment lost 5 bases and the V segment lost 3 bases, leaving 12 bases of the junction unmatched. The CDR3 runs 17 residues. CDR3 nucleotides: TGTGCCAGCAGCTTGAGGACAGGGTGGGGTGTCGATCAGCCCCAGCATTTT. This codes for CASSLRTGWGVDQPQHF.

This chain connects TRBV28 to TRBJ2-7, with TRBD2 identical over 7 bases. V shed 7 bases and J 6 bases; nucleotides not matched to a gene: 12. Germline loops: CDR1 MDHEN, CDR2 SYDVKM. CDR3 length equals 14 residues. The CDR3 region is CASIPGGRGGEQYF. CDR3 nucleotides: TGTGCCAGCATACCTGGCGGGAGAGGTGGCGAGCAGTACTTC.

This rearrangement joins TRBV7-9 to TRBJ1-3; TRBD1 is a possible D gene (6 bases). CDR1 SEHNR and CDR2 FQNEAQ come from the germline V gene (reference sequence). Trimming stripped 2 bases from V and 0 bases from J, with 17 bases between. This CDR3 is 18 amino acids long. The CDR3 is CASSLPRTDSYSGNTIYF. CDR3 sequence (DNA): TGTGCCAGCAGCTTACCTAGGACAGACTCCTACTCTGGAAACACCATATATTTT.

This clone was found once. The gene calls are TRBV20-1 and TRBJ2-3; D may be TRBD1 (5 bases). The CDR3 has 11 residues. Trimming took off 7 bases at V and 4 bases at J, with 9 bases between the two ends. The germline V gene has CDR1 DFQATT and CDR2 SNEGSKA (reference sequence). The CDR3 DNA sequence: TGCAGTGTCCCCAGGGCAGATACGCAGTATTTT. Protein: CSVPRADTQYF.

The rearrangement uses TRBV21-1 and TRBJ2-7; the table's TRBD2 call for D was not verified on the DNA. TRBV21-1 is a pseudogene segment. This CDR3 has 16 amino acids. CDR3 amino acids: CASSKGGGESSYEQYF. CDR3 nucleotides: TGTGCCAGCAGCAAAGGGGGAGGGGAGAGCTCCTACGAGCAGTACTTC.

The chain links TRBV27 to TRBJ1-5; TRBD1 matches at 7 bases. CDR1 is MNHEY, CDR2 SMNVEV, per germline (reference sequence). Trimming removed 8 bases from V and 7 bases from J; junction bases left unmatched: 11. The CDR3 length is 14 residues. CDR3 nucleotides: TGTGCCAGCTCCTCCAACAGGGGAGGCCAGCCCCAGCATTTT. Its protein product is CASSSNRGGQPQHF.

This chain uses TRBV12-5 with TRBJ2-3; a weak D match, TRBD2 (6 bases). Looked up from germline, CDR1 is LGHNT and CDR2 is FRNRAP. This CDR3 has 15 residues. The germline V and J ends were trimmed by 3 bases and 2 bases, with 12 bases remaining between them. CDR3 region: CASGFGSGSTDTQYF. DNA for the CDR3: TGTGCTAGTGGTTTCGGGAGCGGGTCCACAGATACGCAGTATTTT.

The chain recombines TRBV5-1 with TRBJ1-6; TRBD1 agrees at 9 bases. Looked up from germline, CDR1 is SGHRS and CDR2 is YFSETQ. Losses at the gene ends were 3 bases for V and 7 bases for J; bases not matched to a gene: 5. This CDR3 comprises 15 residues. CDR3 nucleotides: TGCGCCAGCAGCTGGACCGGGACAGGGAATTCACCCCTCCACTTT. Protein product: CASSWTGTGNSPLHF.

The chain is built from TRBV11-2 and TRBJ2-7; TRBD2 is a possible D gene (6 bases). CDR1 and CDR2 (germline): SGHAT, FQNNGV. The CDR3 consists of 13 residues. The V end lost 3 bases, the J end lost 6 bases, and 12 bases lay between the germline ends. In DNA form, the CDR3 reads TGTGCCAGCAGCTTTGGAGGGTGGGGCGAGCAGTACTTC. This codes for CASSFGGWGEQYF. The full variable domain, completed using reference TRBV11-2 and TRBJ2-7, is EAGVAQSPRYKIIEKRQSVAFWCNPISGHATLYWYQQILGQGPKLLIQFQNNGVVDDSQLPKDRFSAERLKGVDSTLKIQPAKLEDSAVYLCASSFGGWGEQYFGPGTRLTVT.

The rearrangement uses TRBV5-6 and TRBJ2-6; 7 positions agree with TRBD1. CDR3 length: 14 amino acids. The V gene's germline CDR1 is SGHDT and CDR2 YYEEEE. V was pared by 2 bases and J by 13 bases, with 9 bases of the junction left unmatched. CDR3 region: CASSFGQAQAVLTF. The CDR3 DNA reads as TGTGCCAGCAGCTTCGGACAGGCGCAGGCAGTCCTGACTTTC.

This clone turned up a few times. The gene calls are TRBV9 and TRBJ2-2; D ambiguous. This CDR3 region has 17 residues. The V end lost 1 base, the J end lost 1 base, and 14 bases lay between the germline ends. Germline assignment: CDR1 SGDLS and CDR2 YYNGEE. CDR3 DNA: TGTGCCAGCAGCGTATCTCGCGGAAGCCAGAACACCGGGGAGCTGTTTTTT. Translated, it gives CASSVSRGSQNTGELFF.

The rearrangement links TRBV10-3 to TRBJ2-7, with D perhaps TRBD1 (6 bases). This CDR3 comprises 15 residues. Germline assignment: CDR1 ENHRY and CDR2 SYGVKD. V was cut by 10 bases and J by 2 bases, with 21 bases left in between. CDR3 nucleotides: TGTGCCACTTCCCCCGAACAGGGATTCGCCTACGAGCAGTACTTC. Amino acid sequence: CATSPEQGFAYEQYF.

The chain combines TRBV27 with TRBJ2-7, with a possible D match to TRBD2 (6 bases). Germline V gene sequence: CDR1 MNHEY, CDR2 SMNVEV (reference sequence). Trimming took off 6 bases at V and 3 bases at J, with 21 bases between the two ends. This CDR3 has 16 amino acids. CDR3 coding DNA: TGTGCCAGCAGGGAGGGCCGTTTCGGGAGACTCTACGAGCAGTACTTC. It translates to CASREGRFGRLYEQYF.

The V call is TRBV10-2, the J call TRBJ1-1; 10 positions match TRBD1. Germline V lookup: CDR1 WSHSY, CDR2 SAAADI. The ends lost 2 bases at V and 6 bases at J; junction bases unmatched: 6. This CDR3 spans 15 amino acids. CDR3 protein: CASSERVGQGAEAFF. Written as DNA, the CDR3 is TGCGCCAGCAGTGAGAGGGTTGGACAGGGGGCTGAAGCTTTCTTT.

This clone appeared a few times. V gene TRBV10-3 combines with J gene TRBJ1-2; 11 positions agree with TRBD1. V was pared by 4 bases and J by 6 bases, with 7 bases of the junction left unmatched. Germline lookup yields CDR1 ENHRY and CDR2 SYGVKD. The CDR3 is made up of 15 amino acids. The CDR3 reads CAISVGQGASNGYTF. The CDR3 coding sequence is TGTGCCATCAGTGTTGGACAGGGGGCAAGCAATGGCTACACCTTC.

V is TRBV5-4 and J is TRBJ1-5; the match to TRBD1 covers 7 bases. The V and J ends lost 5 bases and 7 bases, in that order; junction bases with no gene match: 6. Germline-derived CDR1 and CDR2 are SGHNT and YYREEE (reference sequence). CDR3 length: 13 residues. The CDR3: CASSWDSRQPQHF. CDR3 coding DNA: TGTGCCAGCAGTTGGGACAGTCGCCAGCCCCAGCATTTT.